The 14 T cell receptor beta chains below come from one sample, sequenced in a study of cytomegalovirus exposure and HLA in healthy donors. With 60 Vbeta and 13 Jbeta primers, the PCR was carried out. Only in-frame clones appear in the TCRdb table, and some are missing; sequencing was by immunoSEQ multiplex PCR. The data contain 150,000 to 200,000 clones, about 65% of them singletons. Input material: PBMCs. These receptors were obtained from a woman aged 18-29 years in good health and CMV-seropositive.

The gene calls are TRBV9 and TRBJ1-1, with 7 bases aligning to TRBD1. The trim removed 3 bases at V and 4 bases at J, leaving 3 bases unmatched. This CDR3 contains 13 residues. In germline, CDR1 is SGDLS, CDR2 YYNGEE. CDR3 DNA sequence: TGTGCCAGCAGCGCGACAGGGAGCACTGAAGCTTTCTTT. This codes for CASSATGSTEAFF.

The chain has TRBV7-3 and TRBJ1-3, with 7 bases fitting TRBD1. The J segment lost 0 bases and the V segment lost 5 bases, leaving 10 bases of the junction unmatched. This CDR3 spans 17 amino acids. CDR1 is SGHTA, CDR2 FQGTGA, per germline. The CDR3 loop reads CASSLQPQGNSGNTIYF. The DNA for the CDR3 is TGTGCCAGCAGCCTCCAACCACAGGGGAACTCTGGAAACACCATATATTTT.

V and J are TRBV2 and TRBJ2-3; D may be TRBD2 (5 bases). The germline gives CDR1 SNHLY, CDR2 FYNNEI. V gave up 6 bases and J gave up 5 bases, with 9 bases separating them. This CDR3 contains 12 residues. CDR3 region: CASRQSGDTQYF. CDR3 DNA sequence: TGTGCCAGCAGGCAGAGCGGAGATACGCAGTATTTT.

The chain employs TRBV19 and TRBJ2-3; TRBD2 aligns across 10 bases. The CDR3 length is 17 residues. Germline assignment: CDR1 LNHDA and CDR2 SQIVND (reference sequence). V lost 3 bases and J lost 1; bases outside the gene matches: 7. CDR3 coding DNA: TGTGCCAGTAGTATTTCCCTAGCGGGAGTTCGCACAGATACGCAGTATTTT. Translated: CASSISLAGVRTDTQYF.

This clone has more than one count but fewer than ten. DNA of the CDR3: TGCGCCAGCAGCTTAGGTCAGGGTACCCGTAGCTCCTACAATGAGCAGTTCTTC. Its translation is CASSLGQGTRSSYNEQFF. The chain joins TRBV5-1 to TRBJ2-1; D possibly corresponds to TRBD1 (5 bases). V dropped 2 bases and J dropped 0 bases, with 18 bases sitting between them. The CDR3 has 18 amino acids. The germline V gene has CDR1 SGHRS and CDR2 YFSETQ.

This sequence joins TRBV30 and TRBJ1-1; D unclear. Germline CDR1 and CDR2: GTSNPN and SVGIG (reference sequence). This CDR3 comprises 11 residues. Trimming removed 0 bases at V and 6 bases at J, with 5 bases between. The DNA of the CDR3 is TGTGCCTGGAGTGTACGGTCTGAAGCTTTCTTT. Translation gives CAWSVRSEAFF.

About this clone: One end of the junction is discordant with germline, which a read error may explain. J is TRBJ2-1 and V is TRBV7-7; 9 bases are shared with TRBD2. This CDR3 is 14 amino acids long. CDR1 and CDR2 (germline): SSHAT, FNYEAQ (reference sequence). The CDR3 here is CASSLHVAGGPEFF. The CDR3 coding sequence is TGTGCTAGCAGTTTACATGTTGCGGGAGGGCCTGAATTCTTC.

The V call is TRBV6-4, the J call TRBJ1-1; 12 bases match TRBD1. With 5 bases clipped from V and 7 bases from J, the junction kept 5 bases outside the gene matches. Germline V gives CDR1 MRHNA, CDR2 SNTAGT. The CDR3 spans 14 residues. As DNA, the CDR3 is TGTGCCAGCAGTCCCGGGACAGGGGGCGGTGAAGCTTTCTTT. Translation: CASSPGTGGGEAFF.

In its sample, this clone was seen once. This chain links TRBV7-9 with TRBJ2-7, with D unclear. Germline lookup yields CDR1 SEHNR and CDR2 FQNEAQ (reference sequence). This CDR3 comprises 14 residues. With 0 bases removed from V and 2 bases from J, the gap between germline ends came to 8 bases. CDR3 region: CASSLAANPYEQYF. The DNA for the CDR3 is TGTGCCAGCAGCTTAGCCGCGAACCCCTACGAGCAGTACTTC. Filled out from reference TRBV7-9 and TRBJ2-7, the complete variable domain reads DTGVSQNPRHKITKRGQNVTFRCDPISEHNRLYWYRQTLGQGPEFLTYFQNEAQLEKSRLLSDRFSAERPKGSFSTLEIQRTEQGDSAMYLCASSLAANPYEQYFGPGTRLTVT.

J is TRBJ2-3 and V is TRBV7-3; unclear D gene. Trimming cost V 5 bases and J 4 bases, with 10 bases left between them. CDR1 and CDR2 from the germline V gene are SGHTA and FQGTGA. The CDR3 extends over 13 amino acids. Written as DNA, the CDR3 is TGTGCCAGCAGCCCGAGGTTAGCAGATACGCAGTATTTT. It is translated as CASSPRLADTQYF.

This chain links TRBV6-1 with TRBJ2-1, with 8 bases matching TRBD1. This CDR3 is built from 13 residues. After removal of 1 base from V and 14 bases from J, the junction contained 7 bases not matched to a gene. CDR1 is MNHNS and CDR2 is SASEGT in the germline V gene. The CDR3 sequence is CASSEVRTGLEFF. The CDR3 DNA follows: TGTGCCAGCAGTGAAGTCCGGACAGGGTTGGAGTTCTTC.

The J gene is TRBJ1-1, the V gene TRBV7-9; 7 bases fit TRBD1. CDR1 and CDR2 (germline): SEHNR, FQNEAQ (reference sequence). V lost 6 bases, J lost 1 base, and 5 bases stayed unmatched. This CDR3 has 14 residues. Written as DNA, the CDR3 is TGTGCCAGCAGGTCTGACAGGGAGAACACTGAAGCTTTCTTT. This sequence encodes CASRSDRENTEAFF.

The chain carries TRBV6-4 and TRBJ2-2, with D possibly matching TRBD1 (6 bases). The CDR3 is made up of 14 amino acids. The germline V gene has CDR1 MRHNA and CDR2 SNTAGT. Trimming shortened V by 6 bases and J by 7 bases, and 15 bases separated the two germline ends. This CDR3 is CASRETGLYGELFF. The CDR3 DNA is TGTGCCAGCAGAGAAACAGGGTTGTACGGGGAGCTGTTTTTT.

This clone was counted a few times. CDR3 bases: TGTGCCAGTGGAGAGCTTGCAACTAATGAAAAACTGTTTTTT. Translated: CASGELATNEKLFF. The J gene is TRBJ1-4, the V gene TRBV19, with D hard to call. Looked up from germline, CDR1 is LNHDA and CDR2 is SQIVND (reference sequence). The V gene lost 8 bases and the J gene lost 0 bases, with 10 bases spanning the gap. This CDR3 is built from 14 residues.